These T cell receptor beta chains were read from a single sample in a study of blood T cells in healthy people across ages. TCRdb passed the 5' RACE reads through MiXCR, listing each CDR3 protein once. The sample includes some 1.8 million distinct CDR3 sequences, 35% to 50% of them seen just once. The sample taken for sequencing was blood. The receptors were gathered from a human donor in good health. The CDR3 runs from the conserved cysteine through the conserved F or W. D genes are given only for firm matches. Rows may omit the clone size; those that give it use once, few, many or a size class.

j_call	d_call	v_call	clone_size	cdr3_nt	cdr3_aa
TRBJ2-5	-	TRBV29-1	-	TGCAGCGTTGAGGTCAGCCAAGAGACCCAGTACTTC	CSVEVSQETQYF
TRBJ2-1	TRBD2	TRBV27	-	TGTGCCAGCAGTTCGTGGGGACTACAAAACTACAATGAGCAGTTCTTC	CASSSWGLQNYNEQFF
TRBJ1-1	-	TRBV4-2	few	TGTGCCAGCAGCCAAGACGCCCCTTTTGCTTTCTTT	CASSQDAPFAFF
TRBJ1-1	-	TRBV12-3/TRBV12-4	-	TGTGCCAGTACGAACAATTTAATGAACACTGAGGCTTTCTTT	CASTNNLMNTEAFF
TRBJ1-4	TRBD1	TRBV20-1	once	TGCAGTGCCCCCTTGGGGACAGGGGGAGAAAAACTGTTTTTT	CSAPLGTGGEKLFF
TRBJ2-1	-	TRBV12-3/TRBV12-4	few	TGTGCCAGCAGCGACAGCATTGACAATGAGCAGTTCTTC	CASSDSIDNEQFF
TRBJ2-1	TRBD2	TRBV20-1	-	TGCAGTGCTTTCGGACTAGCGGGGGGGCCGAGGGAGGGCGGTGAGCAGTTCTTC	CSAFGLAGGPREGGEQFF
TRBJ1-2	-	TRBV10-3	few	TGTGCCACCGTAGCACAGGGTATGGGTGGCTACACCTTC	CATVAQGMGGYTF
TRBJ1-2	TRBD1	TRBV10-3	-	TGTGCCATCAGTGCTACTCGGGACAGTTATAACTATGGCTACACCTTC	CAISATRDSYNYGYTF
TRBJ1-1	-	TRBV6-4	-	TGTGCCAGCAGTGACTCCGGGGTGGGCAGCTTGAACACTGAAGCTTTCTTT	CASSDSGVGSLNTEAFF
TRBJ2-3	-	TRBV24-1	-	TGTGCCACCAGCGGGGCAGTAACAAGCACAGATACGCAGTATTTT	CATSGAVTSTDTQYF
TRBJ1-6	-	TRBV4-1	-	TGCGCCAGCAGCCAAGGATACACGGAGTCACCCCTCCACTTT	CASSQGYTESPLHF
TRBJ2-1	TRBD1	TRBV6-6	-	TGTGTCGCAAGGACAGGGGGCTACAATGAGCAGTTCTTC	CVARTGGYNEQFF
TRBJ1-2	-	TRBV4-2	-	TGTGCCAGCAGACCAATTGGACAGCTCTATGGCTACACCTTC	CASRPIGQLYGYTF
TRBJ1-1	-	TRBV15	-	TGTGCCACCAGCAGAGATCTGGTACAGGGTATCGCGGACACTGAAGCTTTCTTT	CATSRDLVQGIADTEAFF
TRBJ2-7	TRBD2	TRBV4-1	-	TGCGCCAGCAGGGTTAGCGGGGGGGCTACCAACGAGCAGTACTTC	CASRVSGGATNEQYF
TRBJ2-3	TRBD2	TRBV5-1	few	TGCGCCAGCAGCTTGTCTGTTTTGGACCGCCTAGCGGGGGACACAGATACGCAGTATTTT	CASSLSVLDRLAGDTDTQYF
TRBJ1-2	TRBD1	TRBV6-1	-	TGTGCCAGCATTCAAATGACAGGGCGTCACGGCTACACCTTC	CASIQMTGRHGYTF
TRBJ2-3	-	TRBV15	few	TGTGCCACCAGCAGAGTGCGGGGAGCTAGCACAGATACGCAGTATTTT	CATSRVRGASTDTQYF
TRBJ1-1	-	TRBV27	-	TGTGCCAGCAGTTTATCGGGGGAAGTCCCGGGCACTGAAGCTTTCTTT	CASSLSGEVPGTEAFF
TRBJ2-7	-	TRBV6-4	-	TGTGCCAGCAGCAACAGGCCCTACGAGCAGTACTTC	CASSNRPYEQYF
TRBJ2-3	TRBD2	TRBV3-1	-	TGTGCCAGCAGCCAGCTAGCGGGGGGGCGTGTGGTAGGAGATACGCAGTATTTT	CASSQLAGGRVVGDTQYF
TRBJ2-7	TRBD1	TRBV5-1	many	TGCGCCAGCCAGCAGACCGGACAGGCCCCAAAAAACGAGCAGTACTTC	CASQQTGQAPKNEQYF
TRBJ2-5	-	TRBV20-1	-	TGCAGTGCCTTTGGGGTGGAGACCCAGTACTTC	CSAFGVETQYF
TRBJ2-1	-	TRBV27	-	TGTGCCAGCAGTCCCCGGGGGAATTATTACAATGAGCAGTTCTTC	CASSPRGNYYNEQFF
TRBJ2-5	-	TRBV29-1	-	TGCAGCGTTGAAGATAGCGGGGACAGGAATATTGAGCAGTACTTC	CSVEDSGDRNIEQYF
TRBJ2-7	-	TRBV13	-	TGTGCCAGCAGCCGACCCGACCTGACACAGAGCCACGAGCAGTACTTC	CASSRPDLTQSHEQYF
TRBJ2-7	-	TRBV21-1	few	TGTGCCAGCAGCAAGGGTTGGCGGTCCTCCTACGAGCAGTACTTC	CASSKGWRSSYEQYF
TRBJ1-1	-	TRBV20-1	-	TGCAGTGCTGAAAAATGGAACACTGAAGCTTTCTTT	CSAEKWNTEAFF
TRBJ1-2	-	TRBV7-2	few	TGTGCCAGCAGCTTAAGACAGCCCTATGGCTACACCTTC	CASSLRQPYGYTF
TRBJ1-2	-	TRBV28	-	TGTGCCTTATCAGGGTTATTTGGTGGCTACACCTTC	CALSGLFGGYTF
TRBJ2-1	-	TRBV29-1	-	TGCAGCGTCGGACAGCGAACCAATGAGCAGTTCTTC	CSVGQRTNEQFF
TRBJ2-3	-	TRBV7-2	-	TGTGCCAGCAGCCACCGGGGCCCCGGGACAGATACGCAGTATTTT	CASSHRGPGTDTQYF
TRBJ2-1	-	TRBV5-6	many	TGTGCCAGCAGCTTGTGGGGATACAATGAGCAGTTCTTC	CASSLWGYNEQFF
TRBJ2-3	TRBD1	TRBV5-8	-	TGTGCCAGCAGCTTAGGGACAGGGTCAAATACGCAGTATTTT	CASSLGTGSNTQYF
TRBJ2-6	-	TRBV28	-	TGTGCCAGCACTGGCGGAGGTGTGTCAAGAGGGGCCAACGTCCTGACTTTC	CASTGGGVSRGANVLTF
TRBJ1-1	-	TRBV2	-	TGTGCCAGCAGTGAACAGTGGAACACTGAAGCTTTCTTT	CASSEQWNTEAFF
TRBJ1-4	-	TRBV9	few	TGTGCCAGCAGCGTCTCCCCCGGTGGGAATAATGAAAAACTGTTTTTT	CASSVSPGGNNEKLFF
TRBJ1-2	-	TRBV6-1	-	TGTGCCAGCAGTGAGGACTGGACACTGATCTATGGCTACACCTTC	CASSEDWTLIYGYTF
TRBJ2-2	-	TRBV4-3	-	TGCGCCAGCAGCCAAGATTTCCCGACGAACACCGGGGAGCTGTTTTTT	CASSQDFPTNTGELFF
TRBJ2-7	TRBD1	TRBV5-5	many	TGTGCCAGCAGCGGGACAGGGGTCTACGAGCAGTACTTC	CASSGTGVYEQYF
TRBJ1-2	TRBD1	TRBV3-1	-	TGTGCCAGCAGCCGTGGGGGACAGGGGATCTATGGCTACACCTTC	CASSRGGQGIYGYTF
TRBJ2-1	-	TRBV6-2/TRBV6-3	-	TGTGCCAGCAGTTACTCGTACAGTCACGACAATGAGCAGTTCTTC	CASSYSYSHDNEQFF
TRBJ2-7	-	TRBV4-3	-	TGCGCCAGCAGCCAAGCTTTGGGAGGGGGGAGACTCTACGGGCAGTACTTC	CASSQALGGGRLYGQYF
TRBJ1-1	-	TRBV7-3	few	TGTGCCAGCAGCGAAAATACGAACACTGAAGCTTTCTTT	CASSENTNTEAFF
TRBJ1-2	-	TRBV20-1	few	TGCAGTGCCATCGACCGGCTCCGCTACACCTTC	CSAIDRLRYTF
TRBJ1-2	-	TRBV7-9	-	TGTGCCAGCAGCTTAGACGGACGCGGATATGGCTACACCTTC	CASSLDGRGYGYTF
TRBJ1-2	-	TRBV7-9	-	TGTGCCAGCAGCATAATACTCAACTATGGCTACACCTTC	CASSIILNYGYTF
TRBJ2-3	-	TRBV29-1	-	TGCAGCGTTGCCCGGACCGGGCCAGATACGCAGTATTTT	CSVARTGPDTQYF
TRBJ2-1	-	TRBV12-3/TRBV12-4	-	TGTGCCAGCAGTCGATTGATTGCTGGTGAGCAGTTCTTC	CASSRLIAGEQFF
TRBJ1-2	-	TRBV20-1	-	TGCAGTGCTAGACCAACAGGGTTCTATGGCTACACCTTC	CSARPTGFYGYTF
TRBJ2-5	TRBD2	TRBV12-3/TRBV12-4	-	TGTGCCAGCAGTCTTGGACTAGCGAGGTTGGAGACCCAGTACTTC	CASSLGLARLETQYF
TRBJ1-1	-	TRBV7-8	-	TGTGCCAGCGGGGACGGATTGAACACTGAAGCTTTCTTT	CASGDGLNTEAFF
TRBJ1-4	TRBD1	TRBV6-5	few	TGTGCCAGCAGTCCTGGACAGGGAGTTAGCAGTGAAAAACTGTTTTTT	CASSPGQGVSSEKLFF
TRBJ1-1	-	TRBV29-1	few	TGCAGCGTTGAAATCGCCATGAACACTGAAGCTTTCTTT	CSVEIAMNTEAFF
TRBJ2-7	TRBD1	TRBV28	few	TGTGCCAGCAGTTTAAGACAACACCGGGACAGGGGATACGAGCAGTACTTC	CASSLRQHRDRGYEQYF
TRBJ1-5	-	TRBV12-3/TRBV12-4	-	TGTGCCAGCCGGGGGCGGGTTAACAATCAGCCCCAGCATTTT	CASRGRVNNQPQHF
TRBJ1-1	-	TRBV5-1	-	TGCGCCAGCAGCTTGGGGGTGTGGCAGATCGCCGAAGCTTTCTTT	CASSLGVWQIAEAFF
TRBJ2-5	-	TRBV6-2/TRBV6-3	-	TGTGCCAGCAGCCTAACTAGACAGGAAGAAGAGACCCAGTACTTC	CASSLTRQEEETQYF
TRBJ1-2	-	TRBV12-3/TRBV12-4	once	TGTGCCAGCAGTTTTGACCCTCAGGGGCACTATGGCTACACCTTC	CASSFDPQGHYGYTF